The present T cell receptor (beta chain) was sequenced within a study of identical twins. General study results and limits: While abundant cord blood beta clonotypes carried fewer insertions, memory repertoires showed no such pattern. The study reached conclusions through statistical analysis that was cross-sectional, not following the same donors.

Each CDR3 protein is one row after TCRdb ran MiXCR on the 5' RACE reads. Of fewer than 350,000 distinct CDR3 sequences in the sample, roughly 8.6% were seen once. The germline V gene has CDR1 SGHAT and CDR2 FQDESV (reference sequence). The CDR3 is made up of 17 amino acids. Germline trimming cut 2 bases from V and 3 bases from J; bases unmatched to any gene: 3. This clonotype has a count of ten or more. Its antigen is not identified. These data were also reused for a study on yellow fever vaccine responses in identical twins.

The clonotype originates from a woman aged 18 to 35 in good health. V is TRBV11-1 and J is TRBJ2-1, with TRBD2 matching over 14 bases. The material sequenced was memory (CD45RO+) T cells sorted from blood. The CDR3 nucleotides read TGTGCCAGCAGCTTAAGACTAGCGGGGGGGTTCTACAATGAGCAGTTCTTC. It codes for CASSLRLAGGFYNEQFF.